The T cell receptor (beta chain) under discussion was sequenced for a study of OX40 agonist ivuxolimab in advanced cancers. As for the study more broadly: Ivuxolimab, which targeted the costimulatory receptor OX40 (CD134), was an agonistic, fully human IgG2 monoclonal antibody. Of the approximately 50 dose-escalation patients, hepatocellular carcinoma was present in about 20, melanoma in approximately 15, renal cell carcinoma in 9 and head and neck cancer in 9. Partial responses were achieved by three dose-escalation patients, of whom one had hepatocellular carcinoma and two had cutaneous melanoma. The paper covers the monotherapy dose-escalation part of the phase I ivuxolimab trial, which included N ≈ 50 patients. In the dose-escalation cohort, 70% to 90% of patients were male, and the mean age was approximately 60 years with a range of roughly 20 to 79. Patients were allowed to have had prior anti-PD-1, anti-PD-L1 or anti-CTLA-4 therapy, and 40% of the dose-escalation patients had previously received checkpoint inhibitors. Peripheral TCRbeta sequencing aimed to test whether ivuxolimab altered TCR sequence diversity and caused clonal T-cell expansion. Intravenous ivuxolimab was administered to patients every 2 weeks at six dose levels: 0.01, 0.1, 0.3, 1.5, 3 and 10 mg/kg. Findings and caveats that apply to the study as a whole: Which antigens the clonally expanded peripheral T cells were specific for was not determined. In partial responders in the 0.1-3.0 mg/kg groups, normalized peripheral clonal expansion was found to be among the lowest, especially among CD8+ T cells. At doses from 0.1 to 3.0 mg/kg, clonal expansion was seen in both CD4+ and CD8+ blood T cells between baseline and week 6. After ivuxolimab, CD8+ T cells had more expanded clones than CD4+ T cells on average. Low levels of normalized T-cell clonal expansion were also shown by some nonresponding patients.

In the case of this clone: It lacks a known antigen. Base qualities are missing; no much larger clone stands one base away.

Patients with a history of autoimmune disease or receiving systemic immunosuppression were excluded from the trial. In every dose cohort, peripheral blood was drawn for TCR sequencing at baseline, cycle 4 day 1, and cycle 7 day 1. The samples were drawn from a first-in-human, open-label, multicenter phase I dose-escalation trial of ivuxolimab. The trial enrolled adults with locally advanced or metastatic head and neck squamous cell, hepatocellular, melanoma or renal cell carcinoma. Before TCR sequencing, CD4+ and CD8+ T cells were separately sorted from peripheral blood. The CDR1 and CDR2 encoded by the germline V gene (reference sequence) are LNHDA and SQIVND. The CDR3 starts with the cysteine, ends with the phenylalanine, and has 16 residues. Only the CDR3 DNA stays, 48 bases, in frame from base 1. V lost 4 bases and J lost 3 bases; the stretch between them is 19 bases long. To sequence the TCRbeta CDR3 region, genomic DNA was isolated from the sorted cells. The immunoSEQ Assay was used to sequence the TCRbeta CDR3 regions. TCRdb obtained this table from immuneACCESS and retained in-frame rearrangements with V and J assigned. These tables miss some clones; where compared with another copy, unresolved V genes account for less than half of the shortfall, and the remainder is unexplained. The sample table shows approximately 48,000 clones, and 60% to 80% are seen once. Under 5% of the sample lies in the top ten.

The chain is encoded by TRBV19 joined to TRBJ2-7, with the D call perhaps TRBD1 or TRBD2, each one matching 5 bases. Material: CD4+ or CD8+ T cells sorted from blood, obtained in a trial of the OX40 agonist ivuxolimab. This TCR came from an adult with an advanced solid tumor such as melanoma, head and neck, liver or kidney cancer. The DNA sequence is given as TGTGCCAGTAGTACCTCGGGGCAGGGCTTTGTCTACGAGCAGTACTTC. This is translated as CASSTSGQGFVYEQYF.